Listed here is a single TCR beta chain. Its specificity is unknown. The CDR3 runs to 11 residues. V was shortened by 3 bases and J by 5 bases, with 8 bases between the two germline ends. Germline V gene data show CDR1 as DFQATT and CDR2 as SNEGSKA (reference sequence). The data belong to a study of shared clonotypes between healthy human individuals. Study in general: Used for every donor were three CD4 naive, three CD4 memory, two CD8 naive and one CD8 memory plate. The study's findings and limits: In having few donors, the study represented limited genetic and exposure-history diversity.

Generated by immunoSEQ multiplex PCR, the TCRdb table keeps only in-frame clones and is missing some. The table has approximately 2.3 million clones, approximately 93% seen once. The sequence was obtained from a man aged 18 to 29 in good health. Some clones in this sample may be carry-over from other donors' samples. The chain is built from TRBV20-1 and TRBJ2-7, with D unresolved. Specimen: naive CD4+ T cells from PBMCs. Subset indicated: CD45RA+ positively selected. The CDR3 coding sequence is TGCAGTGCTAGCGGTCTACACGAGCAGTACTTC. Translated: CSASGLHEQYF.